This T cell receptor beta chain was sequenced during a study of T cell repertoires in cytomegalovirus infection. At the level of the study: An indication of both CMV infection and matching HLA type came from public TCR beta signatures.

Study-level points and caveats: Across the ex vivo response, the dominant clonotypes were HLA-C-restricted CMV-specific TCR beta clonotypes. People with CMV and the relevant HLA were identified by cumulative public TCR beta family frequency.

Many counts were recorded for this clonotype. Antigen unknown. TCRdb redid the calling of the reads with MiXCR, one entry per CDR3 protein. Counted here are under 150,000 distinct CDR3 sequences, 8.8% occurring once; the ten biggest clones make up around a tenth. Germline V gene sequence: CDR1 MNHNY, CDR2 SVGAGI (reference sequence). The CDR3 totals 12 residues. The germline V and J ends were trimmed by 10 bases and 5 bases, with 14 bases remaining between them. This sequence originates from a human donor in good health (CMV status not recorded). Some clones in this sample may be carry-over from other donors' samples. The sample comprised PBMCs. The chain carries TRBV6-6 and TRBJ2-5; TRBD1 might be the D (6 bases). CDR3 DNA: TGTGCCACCTCAGGGGCCTGGGAGACCCAGTACTTC. Translation gives CATSGAWETQYF.